Included here is one T cell receptor beta chain sequence, with context. Its antigen remains unidentified. No base-level quality is on record; no much larger clone is a single base apart. This sample stems from a study of blood T cell repertoires in COVID-19 (dated by TCRdb to 2020 to 2022). Background on the whole study: Samples from collaborators originated in the United States, Italy and Spain and spanned both the acute and convalescent phases of COVID-19. HLA class I and class II types, where available, came from metadata supplied by the sample provider rather than from assay-based typing. The dataset comprised deeply sampled blood TCRbeta repertoires from subjects exposed to, actively infected with, or recovered from COVID-19. The material from the prospective study consisted of cDNA or gDNA derived from T cells, B-cell-depleted T cells, or PBMCs. The repertoires were made available in a free public database intended to serve as a resource for research on the immune response to SARS-CoV-2. Nearly every sample came with metadata listing a de-identified subject ID, COVID-19 status, age in years and sex. The samples were drawn from the first 160 participants of the ongoing ImmuneRACE study and from some 1,300 subjects provided by 6 global collaborators.

Via the germline V gene (reference sequence), CDR1 is LNHDA and CDR2 SQIVND. From the cysteine through the phenylalanine, the CDR3 covers 14 amino acids. CDR3 DNA is the only sequence kept; it has 42 bases, read in frame from the first base. Unmatched junction bases come to 1, with V trimmed by 5 bases and J by 1 base. TCRbeta CDR3 regions were amplified from genomic DNA by means of the immunoSEQ Assay, a bias-controlled multiplex PCR. Per the original workflow: The number of nucleated cells in each sample was estimated by amplification of reference gene primers within the assay. To quantify the absolute abundance of each unique TCRbeta CDR3 rearrangement, sequence reads were collapsed and filtered. For each sample, productive Simpson clonality was calculated as the square root of Simpson's diversity index across productive rearrangements. This immuneACCESS table, as held by TCRdb, lists in-frame sequences with V and J called but not all clones. Of the missing ones, under half trace to an unresolved V gene in checked studies; the others have no known cause. The V and J calls and clone size come from that table; D and trimming were worked out from the DNA. This sample comprises tens of thousands of clones, about four fifths of them detected only once. Of the sample, 1.5% to 2% falls within the top ten clones.

Results and caveats for the whole study, not just this receptor: The quantity of clinical and demographic metadata differed by source and by participant and was supplied without curation.

The collaborating institutions used their own protocols to collect whole blood in K2EDTA tubes. For TCRbeta analysis, collaborator samples were shipped as frozen whole blood, as isolated PBMCs, or as DNA extracted from either sample type. The material sequenced was peripheral blood. Rearrangement joined TRBV19 to TRBJ2-3, with 9 middle bases fitting TRBD2. This clonotype was obtained from a woman aged 55-69 years with acute or convalescent COVID-19. The DNA reads TGTGCCAGTAGTTCTAGCGGGGGCACAGATACGCAGTATTTT. Translated, it gives CASSSSGGTDTQYF.